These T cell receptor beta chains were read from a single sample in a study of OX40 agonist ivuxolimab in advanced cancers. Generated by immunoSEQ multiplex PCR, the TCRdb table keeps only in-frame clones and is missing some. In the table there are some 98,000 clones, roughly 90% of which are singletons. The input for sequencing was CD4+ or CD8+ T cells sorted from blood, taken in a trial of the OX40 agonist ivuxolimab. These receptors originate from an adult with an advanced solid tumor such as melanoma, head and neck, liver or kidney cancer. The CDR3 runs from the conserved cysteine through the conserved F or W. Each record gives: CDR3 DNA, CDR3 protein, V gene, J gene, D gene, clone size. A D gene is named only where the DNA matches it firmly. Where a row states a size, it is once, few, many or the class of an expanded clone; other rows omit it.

cdr3_nt: TGTGCCAGTAGTCTCGTAGGCGGTGGACCCAATGAGCAGTTCTTC; cdr3_aa: CASSLVGGGPNEQFF; v_call: TRBV19; j_call: TRBJ2-1; d_call: NA; clone_size: NA
cdr3_nt: TGTGCCAGTAGCCGGGACAGGGGAAATGGAAACACCATATATTTT; cdr3_aa: CASSRDRGNGNTIYF; v_call: TRBV19; j_call: TRBJ1-3; d_call: TRBD1; clone_size: NA
cdr3_nt: TGTGCCTGGAGTGTACACACATGGACTGAAGCTTTCTTT; cdr3_aa: CAWSVHTWTEAFF; v_call: TRBV30; j_call: TRBJ1-1; d_call: NA; clone_size: few
cdr3_nt: TGCGCCAGCAGCCCCGGGACTAGTAACACCGGGGAGCTGTTTTTT; cdr3_aa: CASSPGTSNTGELFF; v_call: TRBV5-1; j_call: TRBJ2-2; d_call: TRBD2; clone_size: NA
cdr3_nt: TGTGCCAGCAGTTTTCTCGCGGCTAGCGGGAGGGCCCATGAGCAGTTCTTC; cdr3_aa: CASSFLAASGRAHEQFF; v_call: TRBV27; j_call: TRBJ2-1; d_call: TRBD2; clone_size: few
cdr3_nt: TGCAGCGCCATCGTAGGCTATGGCTACACCTTC; cdr3_aa: CSAIVGYGYTF; v_call: TRBV29-1; j_call: TRBJ1-2; d_call: NA; clone_size: NA
cdr3_nt: TGTGCCAGCAGCCCCGGACAGTTCAATCAGCCCCAGCATTTT; cdr3_aa: CASSPGQFNQPQHF; v_call: TRBV28; j_call: TRBJ1-5; d_call: NA; clone_size: once
cdr3_nt: TGTGCCAGCAGCCTTCGACAGGGACCTCAGCCCCAGCATTTT; cdr3_aa: CASSLRQGPQPQHF; v_call: TRBV7-2; j_call: TRBJ1-5; d_call: TRBD1; clone_size: NA
cdr3_nt: TGTGCCAGCAGCTTCGGTTTGGGGGCCCAGTCCGGGGAGCTGTTTTTT; cdr3_aa: CASSFGLGAQSGELFF; v_call: TRBV7-9; j_call: TRBJ2-2; d_call: NA; clone_size: NA
cdr3_nt: TGTGCCAGCAGCTCCCAGACTAGTTTTAAGAAGCAGTACTTC; cdr3_aa: CASSSQTSFKKQYF; v_call: TRBV5-4; j_call: TRBJ2-7; d_call: NA; clone_size: NA
cdr3_nt: TGTGCCAGCAGCTTTACGCCGGGACGGTCCTACGAGCAGTACTTC; cdr3_aa: CASSFTPGRSYEQYF; v_call: TRBV7-2; j_call: TRBJ2-7; d_call: NA; clone_size: NA
cdr3_nt: TGTGCCAGCAGCCTAGGGACAGCAGCCTACGAGCAGTACTTC; cdr3_aa: CASSLGTAAYEQYF; v_call: TRBV6-1; j_call: TRBJ2-7; d_call: TRBD1; clone_size: NA
cdr3_nt: TGTGCCAGCAGTAACCGGGACAGCTCTAACGAGCAGTACTTC; cdr3_aa: CASSNRDSSNEQYF; v_call: TRBV6-6; j_call: TRBJ2-7; d_call: TRBD1; clone_size: NA
cdr3_nt: TGTGCCAGCAGCTTAGATCGGGTGGGGGCCTCCTACAATGAGCAGTTCTTC; cdr3_aa: CASSLDRVGASYNEQFF; v_call: TRBV11-2; j_call: TRBJ2-1; d_call: NA; clone_size: once
cdr3_nt: TGTGCCAGCAGCCACAGGGGGCGTGATGAGCAGTTCTTC; cdr3_aa: CASSHRGRDEQFF; v_call: TRBV7-3; j_call: TRBJ2-1; d_call: TRBD1; clone_size: few
cdr3_nt: TGTGCAAGTCGCTTACTAACTAGCGGGACAAAACAAGGGTACACAGATACGCAGTATTTT; cdr3_aa: CASRLLTSGTKQGYTDTQYF; v_call: TRBV12-2; j_call: TRBJ2-3; d_call: NA; clone_size: NA
cdr3_nt: TGTGCCAGCTCATCGGAAGAGACCCAGTACTTC; cdr3_aa: CASSSEETQYF; v_call: TRBV18; j_call: TRBJ2-5; d_call: NA; clone_size: NA
cdr3_nt: TGTGCCAGCAGTTACATCGGGACAGGGGCCTACAATGAGCAGTTCTTC; cdr3_aa: CASSYIGTGAYNEQFF; v_call: TRBV6-6; j_call: TRBJ2-1; d_call: TRBD1; clone_size: NA
cdr3_nt: TGTGCCAGCAGTTACTCCCCGAGGACCGTGAACACTGAAGCTTTCTTT; cdr3_aa: CASSYSPRTVNTEAFF; v_call: TRBV6-5; j_call: TRBJ1-1; d_call: NA; clone_size: NA
cdr3_nt: TGTGCCAGCAGTGTCTGCACAGATACGCAGTATTTT; cdr3_aa: CASSVCTDTQYF; v_call: TRBV6-4; j_call: TRBJ2-3; d_call: NA; clone_size: NA
cdr3_nt: TGTGCCAGCAGTAGCCGGGGAGCGGGGAAAGAGACCCAGTACTTC; cdr3_aa: CASSSRGAGKETQYF; v_call: TRBV27; j_call: TRBJ2-5; d_call: TRBD2; clone_size: NA
cdr3_nt: TGTGCCAGCACCCGTGGGGGCCGGGGACTAGCGGGAGGGCCTCCCGGGGAGCTGTTTTTT; cdr3_aa: CASTRGGRGLAGGPPGELFF; v_call: TRBV5-5; j_call: TRBJ2-2; d_call: TRBD2; clone_size: NA
cdr3_nt: TGTGCCAGCAGCTTAGTGGCGGGGCTGGATGGCTACACCTTC; cdr3_aa: CASSLVAGLDGYTF; v_call: TRBV11-2; j_call: TRBJ1-2; d_call: NA; clone_size: once